This T cell receptor (beta chain) was retrieved from a study of CD8 T cells in Susac syndrome. When the RNA was reverse transcribed, random hexamers were used with an input of roughly 0.5 to 1 ug. TCRdb itself ran the immunoSEQ multiplex PCR reads through MiXCR, one entry per CDR3 protein. There are over 150,000 distinct CDR3 sequences in the sample; 90% to 95% occur only once, and over 0.08% lies in the top ten. V was clipped by 4 bases and J by 7 bases; unmatched bases: 6. The CDR3 totals 13 residues. The V gene's germline CDR1 is DFQATT and CDR2 SNEGSKA (reference sequence). The chain has TRBV20-1 and TRBJ1-4; 7 bases fit TRBD1. Sequencing input: CD4+ T cells from PBMCs. This TCR derives from a human donor with multiple sclerosis. The CDR3 sequence is CSATGGFGEKLFF. The CDR3 DNA reads as TGCAGTGCTACAGGGGGGTTCGGTGAAAAACTGTTTTTT.